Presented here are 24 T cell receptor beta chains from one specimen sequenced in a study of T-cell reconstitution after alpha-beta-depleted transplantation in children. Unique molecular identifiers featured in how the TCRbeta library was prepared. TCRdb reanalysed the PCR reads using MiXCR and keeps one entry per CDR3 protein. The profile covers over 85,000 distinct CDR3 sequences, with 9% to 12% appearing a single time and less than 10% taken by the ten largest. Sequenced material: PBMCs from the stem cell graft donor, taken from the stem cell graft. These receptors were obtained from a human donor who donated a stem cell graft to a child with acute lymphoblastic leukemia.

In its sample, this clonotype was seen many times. The CDR3: CASSPSGTGNYNEQFF. CDR3 DNA sequence: TGTGCCAGCAGTCCCTCCGGGACAGGGAACTACAATGAGCAGTTCTTC. The rearrangement links TRBV12-3 or TRBV12-4 to TRBJ2-1; 9 nucleotides agree with TRBD1. V shed 5 bases and J 3 bases; nucleotides not matched to a gene: 8. This CDR3 is 16 amino acids long.

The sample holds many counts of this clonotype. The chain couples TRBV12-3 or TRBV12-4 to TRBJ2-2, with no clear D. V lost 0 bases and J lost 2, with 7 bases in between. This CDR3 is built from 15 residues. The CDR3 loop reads CASSLAASNTGELFF. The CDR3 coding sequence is TGTGCCAGCAGTTTAGCTGCATCAAACACCGGGGAGCTGTTTTTT.

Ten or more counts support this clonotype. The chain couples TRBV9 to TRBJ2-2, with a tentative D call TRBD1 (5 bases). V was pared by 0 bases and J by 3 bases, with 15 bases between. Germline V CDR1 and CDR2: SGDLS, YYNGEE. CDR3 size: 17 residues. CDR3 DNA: TGTGCCAGCAGCGTAGATAGCAGGGTCGTTTACACCGGGGAGCTGTTTTTT. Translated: CASSVDSRVVYTGELFF.

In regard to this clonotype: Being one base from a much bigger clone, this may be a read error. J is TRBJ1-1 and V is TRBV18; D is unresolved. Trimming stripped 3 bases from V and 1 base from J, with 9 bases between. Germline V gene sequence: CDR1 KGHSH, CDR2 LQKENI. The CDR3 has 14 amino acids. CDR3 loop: CASSPNSGNTEAFF. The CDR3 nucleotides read TGTGCCAGCTCACCTAACAGTGGGAACACTGAAGCTTTCTTT.

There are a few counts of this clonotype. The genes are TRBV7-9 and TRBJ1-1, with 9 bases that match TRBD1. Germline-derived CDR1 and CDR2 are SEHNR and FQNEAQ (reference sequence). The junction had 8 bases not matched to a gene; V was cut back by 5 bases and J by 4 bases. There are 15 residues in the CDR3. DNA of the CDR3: TGTGCCAGCAGCAAAAACAGGGGGCCGGGCACTGAAGCTTTCTTT. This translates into CASSKNRGPGTEAFF.

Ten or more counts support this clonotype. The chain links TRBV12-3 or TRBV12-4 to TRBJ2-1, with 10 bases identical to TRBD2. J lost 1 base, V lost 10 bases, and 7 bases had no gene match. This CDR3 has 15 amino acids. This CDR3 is CAIPAGGRSYNEQFF. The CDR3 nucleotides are TGTGCCATCCCAGCGGGGGGGCGTTCCTACAATGAGCAGTTCTTC.

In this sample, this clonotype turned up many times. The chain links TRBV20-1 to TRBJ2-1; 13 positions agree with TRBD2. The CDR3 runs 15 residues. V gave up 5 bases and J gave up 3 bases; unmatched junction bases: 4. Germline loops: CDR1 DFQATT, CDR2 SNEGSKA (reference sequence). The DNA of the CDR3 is TGCAGTGCTTTGGGACTAGCGGGGCGCTACAATGAGCAGTTCTTC. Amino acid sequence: CSALGLAGRYNEQFF.

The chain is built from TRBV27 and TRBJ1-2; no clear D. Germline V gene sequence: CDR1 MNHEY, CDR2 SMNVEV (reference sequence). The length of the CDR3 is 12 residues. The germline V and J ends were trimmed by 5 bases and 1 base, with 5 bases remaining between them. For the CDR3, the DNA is TGTGCCAGCAGTACTGGTAACTATGGCTACACCTTC. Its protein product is CASSTGNYGYTF.

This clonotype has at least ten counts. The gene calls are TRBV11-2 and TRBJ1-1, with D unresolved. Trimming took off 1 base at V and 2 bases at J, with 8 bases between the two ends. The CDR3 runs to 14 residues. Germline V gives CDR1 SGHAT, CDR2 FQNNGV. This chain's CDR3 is CASSLVGVNTEAFF. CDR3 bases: TGTGCCAGCAGCTTAGTTGGGGTTAACACTGAAGCTTTCTTT.

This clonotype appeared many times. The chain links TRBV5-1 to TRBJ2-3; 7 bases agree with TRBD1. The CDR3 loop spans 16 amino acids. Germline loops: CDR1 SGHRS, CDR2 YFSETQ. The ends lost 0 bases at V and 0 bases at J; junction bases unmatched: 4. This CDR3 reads CASSLEGASSTDTQYF. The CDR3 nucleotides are TGCGCCAGCAGCTTGGAGGGGGCCTCGAGCACAGATACGCAGTATTTT. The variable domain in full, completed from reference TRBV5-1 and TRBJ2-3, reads KAGVTQTPRYLIKTRGQQVTLSCSPISGHRSVSWYQQTPGQGLQFLFEYFSETQRNKGNFPGRFSGRQFSNSRSEMNVSTLELGDSALYLCASSLEGASSTDTQYFGPGTRLTVL.

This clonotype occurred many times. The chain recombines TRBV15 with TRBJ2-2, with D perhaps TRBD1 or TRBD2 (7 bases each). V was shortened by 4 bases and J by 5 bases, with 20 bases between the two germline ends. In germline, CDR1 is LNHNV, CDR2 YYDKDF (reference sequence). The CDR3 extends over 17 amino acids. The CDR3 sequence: CATSNPQGGAVTGELFF. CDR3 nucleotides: TGTGCCACCAGCAACCCTCAGGGGGGGGCCGTAACCGGGGAGCTGTTTTTT.

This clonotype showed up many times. The CDR3 DNA is TGTGCCAGCAGCTCACAGGGCCAAGAGACCCAGTACTTC. Protein: CASSSQGQETQYF. This chain joins TRBV7-9 and TRBJ2-5, with D perhaps matching TRBD1 (6 bases). Trimming removed 4 bases at V and 1 base at J, with 7 bases between. Germline lookup yields CDR1 SEHNR and CDR2 FQNEAQ (reference sequence). CDR3 length: 13 residues.

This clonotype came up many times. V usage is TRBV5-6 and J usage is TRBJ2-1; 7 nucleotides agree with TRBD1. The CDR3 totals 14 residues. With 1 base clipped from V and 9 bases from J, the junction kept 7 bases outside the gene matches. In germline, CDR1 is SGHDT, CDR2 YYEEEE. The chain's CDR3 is CASSLRDSLIEQFF. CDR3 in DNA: TGTGCCAGCAGCTTGCGGGACAGCCTGATTGAGCAGTTCTTC.

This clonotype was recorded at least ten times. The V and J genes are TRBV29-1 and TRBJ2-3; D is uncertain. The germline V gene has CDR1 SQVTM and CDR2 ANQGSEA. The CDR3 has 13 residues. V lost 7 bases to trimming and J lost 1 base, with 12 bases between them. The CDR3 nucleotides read TGCAGCGGGGAAACTCGGGGCACAGATACGCAGTATTTT. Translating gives CSGETRGTDTQYF.

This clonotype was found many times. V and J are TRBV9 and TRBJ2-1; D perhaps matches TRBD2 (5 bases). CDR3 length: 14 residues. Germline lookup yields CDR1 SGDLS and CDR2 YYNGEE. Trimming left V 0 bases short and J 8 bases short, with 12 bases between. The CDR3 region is CASSVGLSRDEQFF. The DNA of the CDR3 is TGTGCCAGCAGCGTAGGACTCTCGCGGGATGAGCAGTTCTTC.

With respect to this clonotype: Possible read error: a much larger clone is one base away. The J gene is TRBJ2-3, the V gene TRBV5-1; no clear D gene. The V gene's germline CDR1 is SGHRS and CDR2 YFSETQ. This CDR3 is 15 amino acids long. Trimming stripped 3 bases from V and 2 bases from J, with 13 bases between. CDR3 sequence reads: CASSSERGYTDTQYF. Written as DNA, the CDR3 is TGCGCCAGCAGCTCGGAACGAGGTTACACAGATACGCAGTATTTT.

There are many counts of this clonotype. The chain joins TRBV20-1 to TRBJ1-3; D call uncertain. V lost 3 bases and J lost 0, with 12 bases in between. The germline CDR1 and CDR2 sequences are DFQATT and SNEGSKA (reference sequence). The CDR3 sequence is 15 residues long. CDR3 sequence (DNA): TGCAGTGCTAGGGAGGGCGCTTACTCTGGAAACACCATATATTTT. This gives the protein CSAREGAYSGNTIYF.

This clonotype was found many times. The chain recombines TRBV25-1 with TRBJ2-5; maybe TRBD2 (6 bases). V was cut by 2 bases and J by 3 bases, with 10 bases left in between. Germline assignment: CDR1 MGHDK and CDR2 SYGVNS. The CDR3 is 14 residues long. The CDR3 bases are TGTGCCAGCAGTGAAGCCGGGAGCAAAGAGACCCAGTACTTC. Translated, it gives CASSEAGSKETQYF.

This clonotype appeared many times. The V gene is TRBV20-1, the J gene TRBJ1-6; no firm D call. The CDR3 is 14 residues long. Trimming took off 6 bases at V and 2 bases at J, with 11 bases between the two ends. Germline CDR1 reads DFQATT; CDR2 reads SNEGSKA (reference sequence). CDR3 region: CSASGVAYNSPLHF. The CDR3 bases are TGCAGTGCGTCGGGTGTTGCCTATAATTCACCCCTCCACTTT.

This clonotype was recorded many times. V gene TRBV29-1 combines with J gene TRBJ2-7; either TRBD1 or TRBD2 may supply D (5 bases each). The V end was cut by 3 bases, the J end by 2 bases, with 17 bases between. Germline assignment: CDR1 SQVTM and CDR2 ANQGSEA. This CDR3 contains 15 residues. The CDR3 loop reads CSVDAPHQGAYEQYF. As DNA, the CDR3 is TGCAGCGTTGATGCCCCCCATCAGGGAGCCTACGAGCAGTACTTC.

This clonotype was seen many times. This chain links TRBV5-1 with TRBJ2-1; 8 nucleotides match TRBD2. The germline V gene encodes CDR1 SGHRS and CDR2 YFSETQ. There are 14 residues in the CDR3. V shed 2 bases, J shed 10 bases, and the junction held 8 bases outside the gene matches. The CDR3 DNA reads TGCGCCAGCAGCTTTACGACGGGGGGGCGGGAGCAGTTCTTC. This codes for CASSFTTGGREQFF. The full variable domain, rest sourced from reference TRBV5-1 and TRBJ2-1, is KAGVTQTPRYLIKTRGQQVTLSCSPISGHRSVSWYQQTPGQGLQFLFEYFSETQRNKGNFPGRFSGRQFSNSRSEMNVSTLELGDSALYLCASSFTTGGREQFFGPGTRLTVL.

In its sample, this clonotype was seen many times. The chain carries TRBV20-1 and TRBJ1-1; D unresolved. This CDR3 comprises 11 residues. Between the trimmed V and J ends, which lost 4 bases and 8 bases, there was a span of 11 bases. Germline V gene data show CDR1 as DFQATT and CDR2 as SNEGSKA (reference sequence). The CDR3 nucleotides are TGCAGTGCTATAGAGTTGGGGGAAGCTTTCTTT. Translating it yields CSAIELGEAFF.

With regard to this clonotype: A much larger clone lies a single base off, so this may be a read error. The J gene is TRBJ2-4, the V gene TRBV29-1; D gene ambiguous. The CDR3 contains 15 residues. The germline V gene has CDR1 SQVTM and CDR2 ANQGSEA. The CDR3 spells CSVEGSKEAKNSQYF. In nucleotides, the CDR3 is TGCAGCGTCGAAGGTTCCAAAGAGGCCAAAAACAGTCAGTACTTC.

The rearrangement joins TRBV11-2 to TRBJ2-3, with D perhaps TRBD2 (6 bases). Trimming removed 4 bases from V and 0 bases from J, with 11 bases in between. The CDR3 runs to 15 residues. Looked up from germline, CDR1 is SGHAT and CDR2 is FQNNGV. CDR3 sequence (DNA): TGTGCCAGCAGCTCGCCCGGGACTAGCACAGATACGCAGTATTTT. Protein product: CASSSPGTSTDTQYF.